This T cell receptor beta chain was sequenced during a study of CD8 T cells in ankylosing spondylitis. Study observations and caveats: What seemed typical of ankylosing spondylitis blood was a TCR beta motif built from several highly homologous variants.

TCR beta libraries were made by quantitative 5'-RACE with molecular barcodes. TCRdb analysed the 5' RACE reads with MiXCR anew, one entry per CDR3 protein. This sample carries about 390,000 distinct CDR3 sequences, under 25% of them seen once, and the ten largest clones take roughly 16%. This CDR3 region has 14 residues. V dropped 3 bases and J dropped 4 bases, with 12 bases sitting between them. Looked up from germline, CDR1 is SGHNT and CDR2 is YENEEA. This clonotype was detected only a few times. The antigen is unknown. The receptor was derived from a male donor with ankylosing spondylitis. The V and J genes are TRBV11-3 and TRBJ1-1, with D perhaps matching TRBD1 (5 bases). The sample was blood, either unsorted or a sorted T cell fraction (not recorded which). The DNA of the CDR3 is TGTGCCAGCAGCTTTGTGGATGGGGGCACTGAAGCTTTCTTT. The encoded protein is CASSFVDGGTEAFF.